This TCR beta chain was found in a study of breast tumors, draining lymph nodes, adjacent tissues (dated by TCRdb to the mid-2010s). Regarding the study in general: The study compared TCR beta repertoires across tumor, adjacent nontumor tissue and axillary lymph nodes from breast cancer patients. The study was designed to assess the relationships and possible T-cell exchange between tumor, surrounding tissue and draining lymph node repertoires in human breast cancer. What the authors observed across the whole study: Rather than being directly demonstrated, the conclusion that tumor T cells originate in lymph nodes was presented as consistent with a hypothesis. The data were judged consistent with most tumor T cells deriving from the lymph node and then expanding within tumor tissue. Tumor and nontumor tissue repertoires were significantly more similar in luminal-like than in basal-like breast cancer. T-cell repertoire diversity in tumors was found to be lower than in lymph nodes but higher than in nontumor tissue, and preferential V and J gene usage was observed.

V is clipped by 3 bases and J by 4 bases, and the sequence between their germline boundaries is 10 bases long. The CDR3 spans 14 residues, from the cysteine through the phenylalanine. The CDR3 DNA has 42 bases and is translated from base 1. Per the germline V gene, MNHNS is the CDR1 and SASEGT is the CDR2. The axillary draining lymph nodes of breast cancer patients were the source of the lymph node samples. Sequencing relied on an Illumina HiSeq 2000. Multiplex PCR amplification was used to build the TCR beta chain libraries. The amplified TCR beta chain products were analyzed by high-throughput sequencing. Clones were called with MiXCR by TCRdb after fastp trimmed the public reads at Q25, and only in-frame beta chains were retained. For every CDR3 protein sequence, its rows merge into one entry that carries the most common genes and DNA. The sample includes 150,000 to 200,000 distinct CDR3 sequences, with around 33% observed a single time. Of the sample, less than 4% is held by the ten largest clones.

This clonotype was seen at least ten times. Its antigen remains unidentified. No base-level quality is on record; no much larger clone is a single base apart. This receptor was obtained from a female donor with breast cancer. Some clones in this sample may be carry-over from other donors' samples. The rearranged chain carries TRBV6-1 and TRBJ1-5; confidence is insufficient to name the D gene. Sequenced material: axillary lymph node tissue. The CDR3 region has the sequence CASSDGQINQPQHF. The DNA sequence reads TGTGCCAGCAGTGACGGGCAGATTAATCAGCCCCAGCATTTT.